This is a list of T cell receptor beta chains from one sample in a study of CXCR3-negative and CXCR3-positive naive CD8 T cells. TCRdb re-called the 5' RACE reads and catalogs CDR3 proteins one per entry, DNA excluded. The repertoire table contains around 140,000 distinct CDR3 sequences. Sequencing was carried out using naive CXCR3- CD8+ T cells from blood. The receptors originated from a human donor in good health. Some clones in this sample may be carry-over from other donors' samples. CDR3s include the opening cysteine and the closing phenylalanine or tryptophan.

V gene: TRBV15; J gene: TRBJ2-5; CDR3 protein: CATSREAGTRRQETQYF
V gene: TRBV20-1; J gene: TRBJ2-5; CDR3 protein: CSATHGFVLQETQYF
V gene: TRBV11-2; J gene: TRBJ1-1; CDR3 protein: CASSTHRALNTEAFF
V gene: TRBV6-4; J gene: TRBJ2-1; CDR3 protein: CASSATSGGNNKQFF
V gene: TRBV4-1; J gene: TRBJ2-2; CDR3 protein: CASSHVGSGELFF
V gene: TRBV4-1; J gene: TRBJ2-3; CDR3 protein: CASSQGRTGSDTQYF
V gene: TRBV11-3; J gene: TRBJ2-3; CDR3 protein: CASSLQGSYTDTQYF
V gene: TRBV5-4; J gene: TRBJ2-1; CDR3 protein: CASSWHLDEQFF
V gene: TRBV13; J gene: TRBJ2-7; CDR3 protein: CASSLGPSGVSHEQYF
V gene: TRBV7-9; J gene: TRBJ2-7; CDR3 protein: CASSLVVGVMDEQYF
V gene: TRBV9; J gene: TRBJ2-7; CDR3 protein: CASSVGLGYEQYF
V gene: TRBV20-1; J gene: TRBJ1-6; CDR3 protein: CSARFAASSYNSPLHF
V gene: TRBV5-1; J gene: TRBJ2-7; CDR3 protein: CASSLFAGGSYEQYF
V gene: TRBV9; J gene: TRBJ2-1; CDR3 protein: CASSAPDRGDNEQFF
V gene: TRBV7-9; J gene: TRBJ1-1; CDR3 protein: CASSHQSDAEAFF
V gene: TRBV20-1; J gene: TRBJ2-7; CDR3 protein: CSALEEAGGPYEQYF
V gene: TRBV28; J gene: TRBJ2-4; CDR3 protein: CASSLGGKNIQYF
V gene: TRBV15; J gene: TRBJ2-7; CDR3 protein: CATSSSVGPGEQYF
V gene: TRBV9; J gene: TRBJ1-1; CDR3 protein: CASSHSAGPTEAFF
V gene: TRBV7-7; J gene: TRBJ2-7; CDR3 protein: CASSLSPQRWGGGEQYF
V gene: TRBV16; J gene: TRBJ2-2; CDR3 protein: CASSQLTTGELFF
V gene: TRBV4-3; J gene: TRBJ2-7; CDR3 protein: CASSQDNGRAYEQYF
V gene: TRBV28; J gene: TRBJ2-5; CDR3 protein: CASRIQGPETQYF
V gene: TRBV6-4; J gene: TRBJ2-3; CDR3 protein: CASSDTSGSADTQYF
V gene: TRBV27; J gene: TRBJ1-2; CDR3 protein: CASGGIGQANYGYTF
V gene: TRBV29-1; J gene: TRBJ2-1; CDR3 protein: CSVEGAEDENYNEQFF
V gene: TRBV24-1; J gene: TRBJ2-1; CDR3 protein: CATSDSSRSHEQFF
V gene: TRBV29-1; J gene: TRBJ2-1; CDR3 protein: CSVEDWTSENNEQFF
V gene: TRBV24-1; J gene: TRBJ2-3; CDR3 protein: CATSDLSTGRDTQYF
V gene: TRBV11-1; J gene: TRBJ2-1; CDR3 protein: CASSSFSSYNEQFF
V gene: TRBV9; J gene: TRBJ2-3; CDR3 protein: CASSVADQAGPDTQYF